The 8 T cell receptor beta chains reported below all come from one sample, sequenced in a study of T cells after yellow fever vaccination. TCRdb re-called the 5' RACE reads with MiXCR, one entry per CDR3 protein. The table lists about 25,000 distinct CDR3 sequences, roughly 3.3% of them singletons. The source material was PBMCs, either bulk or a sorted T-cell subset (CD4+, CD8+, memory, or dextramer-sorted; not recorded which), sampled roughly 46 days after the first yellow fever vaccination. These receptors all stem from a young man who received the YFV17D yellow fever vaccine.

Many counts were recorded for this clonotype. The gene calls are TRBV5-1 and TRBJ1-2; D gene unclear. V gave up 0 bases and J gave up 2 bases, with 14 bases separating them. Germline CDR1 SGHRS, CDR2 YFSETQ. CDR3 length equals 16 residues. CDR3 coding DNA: TGCGCCAGCAGCTTGGCCCAGGTAGGGCCCAACTATGGCTACACCTTC. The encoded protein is CASSLAQVGPNYGYTF.

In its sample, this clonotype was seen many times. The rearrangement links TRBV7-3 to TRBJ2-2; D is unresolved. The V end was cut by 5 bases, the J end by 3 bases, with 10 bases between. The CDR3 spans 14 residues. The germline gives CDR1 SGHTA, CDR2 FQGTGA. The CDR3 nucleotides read TGTGCCAGCAGCCCCGGGTCCCACACCGGGGAGCTGTTTTTT. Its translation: CASSPGSHTGELFF.

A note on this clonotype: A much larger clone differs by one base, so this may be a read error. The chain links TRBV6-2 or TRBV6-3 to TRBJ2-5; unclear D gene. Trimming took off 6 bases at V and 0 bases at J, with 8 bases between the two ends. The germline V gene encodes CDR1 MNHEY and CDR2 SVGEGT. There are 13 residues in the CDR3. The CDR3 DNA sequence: TGTGCCAGCAGACAGCAGAACCAAGAGACCCAGTACTTC. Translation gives CASRQQNQETQYF.

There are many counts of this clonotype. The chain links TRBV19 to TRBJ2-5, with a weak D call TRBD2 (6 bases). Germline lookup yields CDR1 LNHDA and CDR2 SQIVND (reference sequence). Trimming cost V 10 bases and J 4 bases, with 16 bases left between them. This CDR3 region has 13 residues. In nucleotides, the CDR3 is TGTGCCACCCGACTAGTGGGAGGAGAGACCCAGTACTTC. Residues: CATRLVGGETQYF.

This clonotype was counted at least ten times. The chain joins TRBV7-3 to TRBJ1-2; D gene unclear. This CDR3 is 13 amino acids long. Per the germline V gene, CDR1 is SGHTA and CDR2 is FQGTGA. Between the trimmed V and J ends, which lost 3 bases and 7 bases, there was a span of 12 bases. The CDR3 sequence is CASSFSRESGYTF. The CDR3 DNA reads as TGTGCCAGCAGCTTTTCGCGAGAGAGTGGCTACACCTTC.

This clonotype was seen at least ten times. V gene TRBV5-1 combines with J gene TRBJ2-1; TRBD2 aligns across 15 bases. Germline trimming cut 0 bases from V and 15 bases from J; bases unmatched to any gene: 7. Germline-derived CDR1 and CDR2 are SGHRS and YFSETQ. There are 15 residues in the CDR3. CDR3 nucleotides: TGCGCCAGCAGCTTGGGGACTAGCGGGGGGGCCTCCCCGTTCTTC. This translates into CASSLGTSGGASPFF.

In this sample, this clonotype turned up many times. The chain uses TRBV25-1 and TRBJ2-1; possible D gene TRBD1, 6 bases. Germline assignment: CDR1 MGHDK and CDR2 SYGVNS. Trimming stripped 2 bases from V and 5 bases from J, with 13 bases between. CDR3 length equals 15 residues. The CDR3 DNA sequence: TGTGCCAGCAGTGAAGCACAGGGCGTTGACAATGAGCAGTTCTTC. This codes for CASSEAQGVDNEQFF.

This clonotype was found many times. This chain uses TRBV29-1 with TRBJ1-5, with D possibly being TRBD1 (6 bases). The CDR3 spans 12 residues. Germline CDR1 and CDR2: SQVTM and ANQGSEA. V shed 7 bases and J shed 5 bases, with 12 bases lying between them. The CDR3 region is CSAQEGDQPQHF. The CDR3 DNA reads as TGCAGCGCACAGGAGGGGGATCAGCCCCAGCATTTT.